The entry below gives a single T cell receptor (beta chain) sequence along with its context. This CDR3 region has 16 residues. The ends were cut back, 1 base at V and 4 bases at J, with 13 bases in the middle. Germline CDR1 LGHDT, CDR2 YNNKEL (reference sequence). Profiled with immunoSEQ multiplex PCR; TCRdb holds only in-frame clones, not every one. There are 200,000 to 300,000 clones in the sample; more than 85% occur only once, and more than 3.5% lies in the top ten. These data come from a study of blood T cell repertoires in COVID-19. This chain uses TRBV3-1 (or the pseudogene TRBV3-2) with TRBJ1-4; no clear D gene. Sequencing was done on a sample of PBMCs or T cells enriched from blood (not recorded which). This sequence was found in a woman aged 25 to 39 who had recovered from COVID-19. The CDR3 reads CASSQGRDWSNEKLFF. CDR3 sequence (DNA): TGTGCCAGCAGCCAAGGGAGGGATTGGAGTAATGAAAAACTGTTTTTT.